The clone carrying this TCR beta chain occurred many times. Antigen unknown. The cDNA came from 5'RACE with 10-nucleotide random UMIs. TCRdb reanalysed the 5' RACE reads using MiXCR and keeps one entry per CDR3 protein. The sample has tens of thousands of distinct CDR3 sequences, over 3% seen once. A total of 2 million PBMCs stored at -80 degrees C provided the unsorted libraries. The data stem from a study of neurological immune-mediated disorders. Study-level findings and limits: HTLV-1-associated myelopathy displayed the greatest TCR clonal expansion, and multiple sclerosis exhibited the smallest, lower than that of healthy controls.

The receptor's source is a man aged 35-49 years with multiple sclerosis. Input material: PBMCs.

DNA for the CDR3: TGTGCCAGCAGCTTAATGGCAGGGGTTTCCACCTACGAGCAGTACTTC. This gives the protein CASSLMAGVSTYEQYF. The chain recombines TRBV7-2 with TRBJ2-7; D might be TRBD1 (6 bases). Germline V CDR1 and CDR2: SGHTA, FQGNSA. V dropped 2 bases and J dropped 2 bases, with 16 bases sitting between them. The CDR3 loop spans 16 amino acids.